This T cell receptor (beta chain) was recorded in a study of blood T cell repertoires in COVID-19. Study context: PBMCs, B-cell-depleted T cells, or T cells were the source of the cDNA or gDNA that made up the material.

This clone has a handful of counts. The junction had 11 bases not matched to a gene; V was cut back by 1 base and J by 2 bases. The CDR3 sequence is 18 residues long. From germline, CDR1 is LNHDA and CDR2 SQIVND (reference sequence). Participants came from about two dozen US areas, aged about 18 to 95 years. The assay was immunoSEQ multiplex PCR, and TCRdb's table has in-frame clones only and misses some. The profile covers over 250,000 clones, with around nine tenths appearing a single time and 1.9% taken by the ten largest. This clonotype originated in a woman aged 55-69 years who had recovered from COVID-19. The chain employs TRBV19 and TRBJ1-5, with 7 bases lining up with TRBD1. The sequencing input was PBMCs or T cells enriched from blood (not recorded which). The DNA of the CDR3 is TGTGCCAGTAGTATAGTAATTGGGACAGCGAGGGGCAATCAGCCCCAGCATTTT. Its translation: CASSIVIGTARGNQPQHF. The full variable domain, in which reference TRBV19 and TRBJ1-5 provide the parts outside the CDR3, is DGGITQSPKYLFRKEGQNVTLSCEQNLNHDAMYWYRQDPGQGLRLIYYSQIVNDFQKGDIAEGYSVSREKKESFPLTVTSAQKNPTAFYLCASSIVIGTARGNQPQHFGDGTRLSIL.